The sequence of this T cell receptor (beta chain) was determined in a study of shared clonotypes between healthy human individuals. Looked up from germline, CDR1 is MNHEY and CDR2 is SVGAGI. With 5 bases removed from V and 6 bases from J, the gap between germline ends came to 13 bases. CDR3 length equals 13 residues. The data were produced by immunoSEQ multiplex PCR, yet TCRdb's version contains in-frame clones alone and is incomplete. The repertoire holds about 1.5 million clones, with roughly 95% as singletons. The V call is TRBV6-5, the J call TRBJ1-2; D uncertain. Material for sequencing was naive CD4+ T cells sorted from blood. Subset reported: CD45RA+ positively selected. The sequence was collected from a man in his thirties or forties in good health. CDR3 DNA sequence: TGTGCCAGCAGTGAGGCCCCGGGAGATGGCTACACCTTC. Protein product: CASSEAPGDGYTF.